This T cell receptor (beta chain) comes out of a study of T cell responses to AZD1222 COVID-19 vaccine. Germline values: CDR1 MNHEY, CDR2 SMNVEV (reference sequence). Trimming took 5 bases from V and 7 from J; bases not matched to a gene: 4. CDR3 length equals 13 residues. This clone is a singleton in its sample. Sequenced by immunoSEQ multiplex PCR; TCRdb stores in-frame clones only, minus some. The table has around 100,000 clones, over 90% seen once; the top ten hold over 1.5%. The rearrangement uses TRBV27 and TRBJ1-4, with 7 bases that match TRBD1. The receptor was derived from an adult in good health. The specimen comprised peripheral blood, sampled on day 0 of AZD1222 vaccination. The CDR3 region is CASSDRVSEKLFF. CDR3 sequence (DNA): TGTGCCAGCAGTGACAGGGTGTCTGAAAAACTGTTTTTT.